Included here is one T cell receptor beta chain sequence, with context. Germline V gene sequence: CDR1 SGHTA, CDR2 FQGTGA. Trimming at V came to 4 bases and at J to 6 bases, leaving 2 bases not matched to a gene. CDR3 length: 13 residues. The data are from a study of T cell changes during pregnancy in multiple sclerosis. The protocol was immunoSEQ multiplex PCR, while the TCRdb copy is restricted to in-frame clones and leaves out a portion. The sample contains around 47,000 clones, approximately 96% of which appear only once. The sample in question was peripheral blood, obtained in the second trimester of pregnancy. This receptor was obtained from a female donor with multiple sclerosis, enrolled in a pregnancy study. J is TRBJ1-2 and V is TRBV7-3; 10 bases agree with TRBD1. CDR3 sequence reads: CASSYGTGDGYTF. In DNA, the CDR3 is TGTGCCAGCAGCTACGGGACAGGGGATGGCTACACCTTC.